This TCR beta chain was sequenced during a study of T cells after somatic rescue of genetic block (dated by TCRdb to about 2020). The study in broad terms: What the study looked at was long-term robustness, specifically in a T-cell system that came about through somatic rescue of a genetic block in T-cell development.

The library relied on the immunoSEQ multiplex PCR assay. TCRdb retrieved this table from immuneACCESS and kept in-frame rearrangements only. Not all clones are present; in checked studies, unresolved V genes account for under half, and no reason is known for the remainder. The table for this sample lists under 15,000 clones; approximately 70% of them were counted only once. The ten largest clonotypes hold around 21% of the sample. Remarks on this clone: There is no known antigen for this receptor. Per-base qualities were not stored, and no clone one base away is much larger.

The CDR3 measures 14 amino acids from cysteine to phenylalanine. The kept DNA is CDR3 alone, 42 bases in frame from the first base. Trimming at the junction amounts to 6 bases on V and 5 bases on J, and the germline ends lie 13 bases apart. Based on the germline V gene, the CDR1 and CDR2 sequences are MGHDK and SYGVNS. Source material: peripheral blood mononuclear cells (PBMCs). This clonotype was obtained from a boy aged 5-17 years. The V and J genes are TRBV25-1 and TRBJ1-4; there is no confident call for the D gene. CDR3 protein: CASRKGRVNEKLFF. In nucleotides, the sequence is TGTGCCAGCAGAAAAGGACGGGTAAATGAAAAACTGTTTTTT.